The entry below describes one T cell receptor (beta chain). This entry is derived from a study of blood T cell repertoires in COVID-19. Looking at the study overall: Sources were T cells, B-cell-depleted T cells, or PBMCs; the material itself was cDNA or gDNA.

In the original processing: Estimates of nucleated cell counts were drawn from the amplification of reference gene primers. TCRdb's table, derived via immunoSEQ multiplex PCR, lists solely in-frame clones and lacks some. V and J calls and clone size are copied from that table; D and trimming were computed from the DNA. The table includes 30,000 to 45,000 clones, about 81% detected once. Sequenced input: peripheral blood. This sequence was found in a human donor in a cohort sampled during active or convalescent COVID-19. The donor label of this sample is uncertain.

CDR3 amino acids: CASSPGLAGPADTQYF. In DNA, the CDR3 is TGTGCCAGCAGCCCGGGACTAGCGGGACCGGCAGATACGCAGTATTTT. This chain links TRBV5-4 with TRBJ2-3; 13 nucleotides agree with TRBD2. J was trimmed by 4 bases and V by 4 bases; bases with no gene match: 6. The CDR3 consists of 16 residues. Germline CDR1 is SGHNT and CDR2 is YYREEE (reference sequence).